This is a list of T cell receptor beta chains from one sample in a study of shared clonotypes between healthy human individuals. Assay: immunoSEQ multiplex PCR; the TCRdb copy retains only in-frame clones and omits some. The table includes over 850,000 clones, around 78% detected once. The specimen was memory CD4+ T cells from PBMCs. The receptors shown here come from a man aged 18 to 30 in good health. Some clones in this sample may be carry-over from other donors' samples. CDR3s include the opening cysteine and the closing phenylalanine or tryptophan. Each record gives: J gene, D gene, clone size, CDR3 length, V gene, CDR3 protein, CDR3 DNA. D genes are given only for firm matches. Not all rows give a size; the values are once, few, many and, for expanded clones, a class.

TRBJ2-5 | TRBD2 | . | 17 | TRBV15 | CATSRELALAGVETQYF | TGTGCCACCAGCAGAGAGCTGGCACTAGCGGGAGTAGAGACCCAGTACTTC
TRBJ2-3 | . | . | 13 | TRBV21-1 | CASSKEGQDTQYF | TGTGCCAGCAGCAAAGAAGGCCAGGATACGCAGTATTTT
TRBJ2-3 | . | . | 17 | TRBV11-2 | CASSLVTGPIRTDTQYF | TGTGCCAGCAGCTTAGTTACGGGGCCCATTCGCACAGATACGCAGTATTTT
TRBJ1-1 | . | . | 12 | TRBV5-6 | CARMLGPEEAFF | TGTGCCAGAATGTTGGGCCCTGAAGAAGCTTTCTTT
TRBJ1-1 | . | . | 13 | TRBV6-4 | CASSAFLNTEAFF | TGTGCCAGCAGTGCCTTTTTGAACACTGAAGCTTTCTTT
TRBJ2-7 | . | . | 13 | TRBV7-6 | CASSSGPSYEQYF | TGTGCCAGCAGCTCGGGGCCCTCCTACGAGCAGTACTTC
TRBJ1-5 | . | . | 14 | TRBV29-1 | CSVGEFNSNQPQHF | TGCAGCGTTGGGGAGTTCAATAGCAATCAGCCCCAGCATTTT
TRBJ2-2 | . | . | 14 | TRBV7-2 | CASSLGTYTGELFF | TGTGCCAGCAGCTTAGGGACTTATACCGGGGAGCTGTTTTTT
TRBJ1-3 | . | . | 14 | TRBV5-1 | CASSSLGAGNTIYF | TGCGCCAGCAGCTCTTTGGGGGCTGGAAACACCATATATTTT
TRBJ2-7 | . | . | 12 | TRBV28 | CASSFSEREQYF | TGTGCCAGCAGTTTCTCGGAGCGGGAGCAGTACTTC
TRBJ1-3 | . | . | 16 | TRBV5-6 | CASSWGGPLGGNTIYF | TGTGCCAGCAGCTGGGGGGGACCCCTCGGAGGAAACACCATATATTTT
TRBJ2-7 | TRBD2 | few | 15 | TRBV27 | CASSQTSAFSGEQYF | TGTGCCAGCAGTCAAACTAGCGCCTTCTCGGGGGAGCAGTACTTC
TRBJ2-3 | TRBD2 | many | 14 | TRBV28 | CASRVTSGSGTQYF | TGTGCCAGCAGGGTGACTAGCGGGAGCGGTACGCAGTATTTT
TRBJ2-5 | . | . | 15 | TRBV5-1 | CASSPGASGEETQYF | TGCGCCAGCAGCCCGGGGGCTAGCGGTGAAGAGACCCAGTACTTC
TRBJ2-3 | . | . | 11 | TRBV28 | CASSSSRRWYF | TGTGCCAGCAGTTCATCACGGAGGTGGTATTTT
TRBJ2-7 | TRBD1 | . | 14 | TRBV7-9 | CASSLVGTEGEQYF | TGTGCCAGCAGCTTAGTAGGGACAGAGGGCGAGCAGTACTTC
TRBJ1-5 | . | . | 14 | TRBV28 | CASSFENGNQPQHF | TGTGCCAGCAGTTTTGAGAACGGGAATCAGCCCCAGCATTTT
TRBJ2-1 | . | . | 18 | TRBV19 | CASSTWRGRASLRNEQFF | TGTGCCAGTAGTACTTGGAGGGGTAGGGCGTCTCTTCGGAATGAGCAGTTCTTC